The entry below gives a single T cell receptor beta chain sequence along with its context. The antigen it binds to is not known. No per-base quality is available; no much larger clone lies one base away. The CDR1 and CDR2 encoded by the germline V gene (reference sequence) are LNHDA and SQIVND. The CDR3 holds 15 amino acids from the cysteine to the phenylalanine. The CDR3 DNA has 45 bases and is translated from base 1. V ends up 4 bases short and J 5 bases short, with an unmatched junction base count of 9. Collaborating institutions collected whole blood in K2EDTA tubes following their own protocols. Collaborator samples were shipped for TCRbeta analysis as frozen whole blood, isolated PBMCs, or DNA extracted from either sample type. This record comes from a study of blood T cell repertoires in COVID-19 (dated by TCRdb to about 2020). Context from the whole study: Collaborator samples came from the United States, Italy and Spain and covered acute and convalescent phases of COVID-19. The repertoires were made available in a free public database intended to serve as a resource for research on the immune response to SARS-CoV-2. Where available, HLA class I and class II types were taken from metadata supplied by the sample provider and were not determined by assay-based typing. The material from the prospective study consisted of cDNA or gDNA derived from T cells, B-cell-depleted T cells, or PBMCs. Subjects who had been exposed to COVID-19, were actively infected with it, or had recovered from it provided the deeply sampled blood TCRbeta repertoires that made up the dataset. The samples were drawn from two sources: the first 160 participants of the ongoing ImmuneRACE study, and 950 to 1,500 subjects contributed by 6 global collaborators. A de-identified subject ID, COVID-19 status, age in years and sex were almost always included in the sample metadata. Broad study findings and their caveats: The quantity of clinical and demographic metadata differed by source and by participant and was supplied without curation.

TCRbeta CDR3 regions were amplified from genomic DNA using the immunoSEQ Assay, a bias-controlled multiplex PCR. As for how the authors treated the data: Within the assay, amplification of reference gene primers was used to estimate how many nucleated cells each sample contained. To quantify the absolute abundance of each unique TCRbeta CDR3 rearrangement, sequence reads were collapsed and filtered. For each sample, productive Simpson clonality was calculated by taking the square root of Simpson's diversity index across productive rearrangements. TCRdb limited this immuneACCESS table to in-frame rearrangements with V and J called. A share of clones is missing; checked studies link under half to unresolved V genes, and the rest is unexplained. That table is the source of V, J and clone size, and D and trimming were worked out from the DNA. This sample has roughly 160,000 clones in its table, and 86% of those were observed once. The top ten constitute roughly 7% of the sample.

The chain is assembled from TRBV19 and TRBJ2-5, with 8 bases aligning to TRBD1. The clonotype was recovered from a man in his fifties with active or convalescent COVID-19. Sequencing used peripheral blood. In nucleotide form, the sequence is TGTGCCAGTAGTACCCAAACCCGACAGGGGGAGACCCAGTACTTC. It specifies CASSTQTRQGETQYF.